This TCR beta chain was documented in a study of neoadjuvant nivolumab and ipilimumab in lung cancer. With regard to this clone: The antigen is not known.

This CDR3 region has 15 residues. Germline assignment: CDR1 SNHLY and CDR2 FYNNEI. V dropped 3 bases and J dropped 2; count of bases not matched to a gene: 6. Study-level findings and limits: TCR richness and clonality were higher in tumors than adjacent uninvolved lung.

Data came from immunoSEQ multiplex PCR; TCRdb stores just in-frame clones and leaves some out. The table records under 9,500 clones, approximately 89% of them present only once. This sequence was found in an adult with non-small cell lung cancer. The specimen was tumor tissue, collected after neoadjuvant nivolumab, alone or with ipilimumab, at or shortly before surgery. The genes are TRBV2 and TRBJ1-2; 7 bases match TRBD1. CDR3 residues: CASSEGTVQNYGYTF. In DNA, the CDR3 is TGTGCCAGCAGTGAGGGGACAGTACAAAACTATGGCTACACCTTC.